The text below deals with one T cell receptor (beta chain). Antigen specificity is unknown. This sample stems from a study of cytomegalovirus exposure and HLA in healthy donors. PCR was performed using 60 Vbeta and 13 Jbeta primers. Assay used: immunoSEQ multiplex PCR; TCRdb lists only in-frame clones, some missing. This table has some 85,000 clones, 75% to 80% appearing once. V shed 4 bases and J shed 7 bases, with 8 bases lying between them. The CDR3 runs to 12 residues. The germline V gene encodes CDR1 SGHRS and CDR2 YFSETQ. General observations from the study: Later on, an analysis showed TCR association rates differing by HLA locus, with DRB1 the most and HLA-C the fewest. As was reported, the HLA-A and HLA-B alleles of most subjects were accurately predicted from TCR beta sequences.

The TCR sequence derives from a man in his thirties or forties in good health and CMV-seronegative. The rearrangement uses TRBV5-1 and TRBJ2-2; D call uncertain. Sequencing was performed on PBMCs. CDR3 nucleotides: TGCGCCAGCAGCCCGCCGCGCGGGGAGCTGTTTTTT. This encodes CASSPPRGELFF.